Shown below are 9 T cell receptor beta chains from a single sample sequenced in a study of metastatic and nonmetastatic thyroid tumors (dated by TCRdb to the early 2020s). The library was prepared using PCR. The sequencer was an Illumina HiSeq 4000. The public reads were reprocessed in TCRdb via fastp at Q25 and MiXCR, keeping in-frame beta chains. The sample table contains approximately 30,000 clones; only one count was recorded for around 3.5% of them. The top ten constitute around 3.1% of the sample. Before undergoing thyroid surgery, none of the patients had been given any kind of treatment. The source material was blood. These TCRs come from a male donor with papillary thyroid cancer or a benign thyroid nodule (not recorded which). Some clones in this sample may be carry-over from other donors' samples.

The V and J genes are TRBV24-1 and TRBJ2-6; unclear D gene. The germline gives CDR1 KGHDR, CDR2 SFDVKD. Trimming took 2 bases from V and 1 from J, leaving 8 bases between them. The CDR3 loop spans 16 amino acids. The CDR3 region is CATSDSLTSGANVLTF. CDR3 DNA sequence: TGTGCCACCAGTGATTCTTTGACGTCTGGGGCCAACGTCCTGACTTTC.

By sample share, this clone is medium-sized. This chain joins TRBV6-1 and TRBJ1-2, with a possible D match to TRBD1 (5 bases). This CDR3 comprises 16 residues. Trimming shortened V by 5 bases and J by 8 bases, and 24 bases separated the two germline ends. Germline V gene lookup returns CDR1 MNHNS and CDR2 SASEGT. CDR3 in DNA: TGTGCCAGCAGTTACACCCCCACGGGGGGTTGGGGGGGCTACACCTTC. Its protein is CASSYTPTGGWGGYTF.

To note about this clone: Other DNA sequences in this sample translate to the same CDR3. The V and J genes are TRBV28 and TRBJ1-2; D not resolved. V gave up 5 bases and J gave up 3 bases, with 19 bases separating them. CDR3 length: 16 amino acids. Germline CDR1 and CDR2: MDHEN and SYDVKM. This CDR3 is CASSVSTLVAYYGYTF. The CDR3 coding sequence is TGTGCCAGCAGTGTCTCGACCCTTGTGGCATACTATGGCTACACCTTC.

This clone has just a few counts. V gene TRBV27 combines with J gene TRBJ1-5; D is possibly TRBD1 (5 bases). CDR1 and CDR2 from the germline V gene are MNHEY and SMNVEV (reference sequence). The CDR3 runs 15 residues. The germline V and J ends were trimmed by 3 bases and 5 bases, with 14 bases remaining between them. The CDR3 region has the DNA TGTGCCAGCAGTTTGGGGGGTCAAGACTATCAGCCCCAGCATTTT. Amino acids: CASSLGGQDYQPQHF.

This clone was picked up many times. This chain connects TRBV11-2 to TRBJ2-7; TRBD2 is a possible D gene (6 bases). Germline assignment: CDR1 SGHAT and CDR2 FQNNGV. The length of the CDR3 is 15 residues. Between the trimmed V and J ends, which lost 5 bases and 2 bases, there was a span of 16 bases. The CDR3: CASSPGGTEPYEQYF. CDR3 DNA sequence: TGTGCCAGCAGCCCCGGAGGGACTGAACCCTACGAGCAGTACTTC.

This clone was picked up a small number of times. The junction departs from the called germline gene at one end, perhaps through a read error. The V gene is TRBV27, the J gene TRBJ1-5; D unresolved. Germline V gene data show CDR1 as MNHEY and CDR2 as SMNVEV (reference sequence). The CDR3 has 14 amino acids. This chain's CDR3 is CTSSVSASNQPQHF. Here the CDR3 DNA reads TGTACCAGCAGTGTCAGTGCTAGCAATCAGCCCCAGCATTTT.

This clone was detected many times. This may be a read error, as it is one base from a much larger clone. The rearrangement links TRBV20-1 to TRBJ2-5, with D possibly matching TRBD1 (5 bases). The length of the CDR3 is 14 residues. V lost 4 bases, J lost 4 bases, and 16 bases lay in between. From germline, CDR1 is DFQATT and CDR2 SNEGSKA (reference sequence). Here the CDR3 reads CSATVGAVGETQYF. The CDR3 DNA follows: TGCAGTGCTACTGTAGGGGCGGTAGGAGAGACCCAGTACTTC.

Many counts were recorded for this clone. This rearrangement joins TRBV5-1 to TRBJ1-1; unclear D gene. The CDR3 loop spans 15 amino acids. In germline, CDR1 is SGHRS, CDR2 YFSETQ. Trimming took off 3 bases at V and 1 base at J, with 13 bases between the two ends. CDR3 sequence (DNA): TGCGCCAGCAGCTGGGCCGCTCGGGGGAACACTGAAGCTTTCTTT. Translated, it gives CASSWAARGNTEAFF.

In this sample, this clone is medium-sized (0.01 to 0.1%). This chain uses TRBV6-5 with TRBJ2-1; D ambiguous. The CDR3 totals 17 residues. With 0 bases removed from V and 0 bases from J, the gap between germline ends came to 12 bases. Germline CDR1 is MNHEY and CDR2 is SVGAGI. This CDR3 is CASSYSRVASSYNEQFF. As DNA, the CDR3 is TGTGCCAGCAGTTACTCGAGAGTAGCCTCCTCCTACAATGAGCAGTTCTTC.